This TCR beta chain stems from a study of PD-L1 blockade in urothelial cancer. The overall study: Patients' prior chemotherapy regimens numbered 0 to 3.

The CDR3 totals 14 residues. Per the germline V gene, CDR1 is SGHRS and CDR2 is YFSETQ. V was trimmed by 6 bases and J by 8 bases, leaving 20 bases between them. The time point: peripheral blood 6 weeks after treatment start. This table comes from immunoSEQ multiplex PCR, and its TCRdb copy is limited to in-frame clones, with some not included. There are 23,000 or so clones in the sample; more than 65% occur only once, and 1.6% lies in the top ten. Here the sequenced sample was PBMCs, taken around atezolizumab (anti-PD-L1) treatment. V and J are TRBV5-1 and TRBJ1-2; D is unclear. The sequence came from a man aged 65 to 85 with urothelial cancer. In DNA, the CDR3 is TGCGCCAGCACCGTGCAGGCCCCCGCAGAAGGCTACACCTTC. Protein sequence: CASTVQAPAEGYTF. Supplemented by reference TRBV5-1 and TRBJ1-2, the full variable domain reads KAGVTQTPRYLIKTRGQQVTLSCSPISGHRSVSWYQQTPGQGLQFLFEYFSETQRNKGNFPGRFSGRQFSNSRSEMNVSTLELGDSALYLCASTVQAPAEGYTFGSGTRLTVV.